This T cell receptor (beta chain) was sequenced in a study of T-cell memory formation after mild COVID-19. The CDR3 is 15 amino acids. V dropped 0 bases and J dropped 1; count of bases not matched to a gene: 1. Germline CDR1 reads SGHRS; CDR2 reads YFSETQ. TCRdb independently ran MiXCR on the 5' RACE reads; one entry per CDR3 protein. The sample has more than 85,000 distinct CDR3 sequences, 8.5% to 14% seen once. A few counts support this clonotype. Sequenced: PBMCs or a T cell subset sorted from them (not recorded which). The genes are TRBV5-1 and TRBJ2-3, with 8 bases fitting TRBD1. The TCR was taken from a man aged 18 to 30 who had mild COVID-19 (a few samples of this study predate the infection). Cell type and time point are not known. CDR3 DNA: TGCGCCAGCAGCTTGGAGGGACAGGGCACAGATACGCAGTATTTT. It specifies CASSLEGQGTDTQYF.